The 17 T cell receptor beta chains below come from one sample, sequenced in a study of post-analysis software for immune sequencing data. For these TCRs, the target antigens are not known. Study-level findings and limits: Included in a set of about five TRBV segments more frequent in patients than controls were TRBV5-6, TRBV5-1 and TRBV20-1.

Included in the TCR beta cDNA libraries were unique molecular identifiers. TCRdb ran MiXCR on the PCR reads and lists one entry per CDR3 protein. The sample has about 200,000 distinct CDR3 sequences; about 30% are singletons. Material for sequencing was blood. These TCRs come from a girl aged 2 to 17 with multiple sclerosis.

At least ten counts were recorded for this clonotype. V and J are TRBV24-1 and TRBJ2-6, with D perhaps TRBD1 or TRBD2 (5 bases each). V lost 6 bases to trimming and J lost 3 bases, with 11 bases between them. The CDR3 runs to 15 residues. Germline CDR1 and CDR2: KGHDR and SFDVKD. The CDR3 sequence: CATSTGARGANVLTF. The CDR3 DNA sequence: TGTGCCACCAGTACCGGGGCGCGTGGGGCCAACGTCCTGACTTTC.

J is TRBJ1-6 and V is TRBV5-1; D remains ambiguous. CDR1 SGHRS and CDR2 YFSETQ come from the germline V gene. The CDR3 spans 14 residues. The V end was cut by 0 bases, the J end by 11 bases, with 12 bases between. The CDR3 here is CASSLVGSVAPLHF. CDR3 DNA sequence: TGCGCCAGCAGCTTGGTGGGGAGTGTGGCACCCCTCCACTTT.

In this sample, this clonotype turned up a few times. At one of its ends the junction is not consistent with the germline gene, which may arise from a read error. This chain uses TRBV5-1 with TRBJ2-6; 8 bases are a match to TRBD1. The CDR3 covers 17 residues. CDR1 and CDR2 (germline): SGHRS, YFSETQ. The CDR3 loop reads CASSAPGGDPGANVRTF. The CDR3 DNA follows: TGCGCCAGCAGCGCCCCAGGGGGCGATCCCGGGGCCAACGTCCGGACTTTC.

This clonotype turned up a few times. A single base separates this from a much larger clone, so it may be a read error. The CDR3 region has the DNA TGCAGCGTGGGCCTCTCCGATTACAATGAGCAGTACTTC. It specifies CSVGLSDYNEQYF. The chain recombines TRBV29-1 with TRBJ2-1; no firm D call. The DNA end favors TRBJ2-7, so the J call may be wrong. Germline CDR1 SQVTM, CDR2 ANQGSEA. This CDR3 spans 13 amino acids.

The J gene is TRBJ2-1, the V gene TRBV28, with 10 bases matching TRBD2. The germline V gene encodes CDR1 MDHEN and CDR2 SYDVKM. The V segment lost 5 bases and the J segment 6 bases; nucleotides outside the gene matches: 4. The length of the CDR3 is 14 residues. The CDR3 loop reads CASSPGLAINEQFF. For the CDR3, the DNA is TGTGCCAGCAGTCCGGGACTAGCGATCAATGAGCAGTTCTTC.

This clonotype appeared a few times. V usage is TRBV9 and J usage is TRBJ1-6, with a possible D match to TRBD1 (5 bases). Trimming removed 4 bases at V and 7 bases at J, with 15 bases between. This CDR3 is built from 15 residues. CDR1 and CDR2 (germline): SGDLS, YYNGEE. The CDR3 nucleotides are TGTGCCAGCAGCACCGAGGGACGGCAGAATTCACCCCTCCACTTT. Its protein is CASSTEGRQNSPLHF.

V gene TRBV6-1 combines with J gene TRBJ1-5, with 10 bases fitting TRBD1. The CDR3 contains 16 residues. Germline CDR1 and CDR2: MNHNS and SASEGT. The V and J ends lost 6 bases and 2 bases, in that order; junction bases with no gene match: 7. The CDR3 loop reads CASRPGQGFRNQPQHF. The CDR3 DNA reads TGTGCCAGCAGGCCGGGACAGGGGTTTCGCAATCAGCCCCAGCATTTT.

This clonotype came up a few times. The CDR3: CASSQWHGSYEQYF. The CDR3 DNA sequence: TGTGCCAGCAGCCAGTGGCACGGCTCCTACGAGCAGTACTTC. The chain is built from TRBV12-3 or TRBV12-4 and TRBJ2-7, with unresolved D. With 6 bases removed from V and 0 bases from J, the gap between germline ends came to 12 bases. The CDR3 is 14 residues long.

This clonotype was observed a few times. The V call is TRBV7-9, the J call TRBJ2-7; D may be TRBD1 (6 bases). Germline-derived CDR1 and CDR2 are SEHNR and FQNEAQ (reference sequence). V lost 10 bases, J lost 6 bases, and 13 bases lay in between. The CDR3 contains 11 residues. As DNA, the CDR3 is TGTGCCACCCTGCAGGGGACCGAGCAGTACTTC. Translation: CATLQGTEQYF.

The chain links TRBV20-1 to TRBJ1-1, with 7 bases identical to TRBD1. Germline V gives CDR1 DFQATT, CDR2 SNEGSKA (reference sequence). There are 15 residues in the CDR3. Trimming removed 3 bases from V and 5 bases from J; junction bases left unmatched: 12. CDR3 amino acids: CSARVNRGGFTEAFF. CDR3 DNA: TGCAGTGCTAGGGTAAACAGGGGCGGGTTTACTGAAGCTTTCTTT.

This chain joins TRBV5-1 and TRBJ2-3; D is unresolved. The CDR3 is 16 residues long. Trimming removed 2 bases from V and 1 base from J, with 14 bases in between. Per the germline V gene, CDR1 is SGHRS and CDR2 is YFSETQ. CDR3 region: CASSFPELSGTDTQYF. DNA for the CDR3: TGCGCCAGCAGCTTCCCGGAGCTTTCTGGCACAGATACGCAGTATTTT.

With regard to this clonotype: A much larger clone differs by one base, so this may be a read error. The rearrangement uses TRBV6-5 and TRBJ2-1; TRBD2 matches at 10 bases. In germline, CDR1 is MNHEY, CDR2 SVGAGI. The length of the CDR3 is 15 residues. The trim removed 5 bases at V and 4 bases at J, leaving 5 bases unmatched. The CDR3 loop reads CASSHQLAGYNEQFF. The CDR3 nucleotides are TGTGCCAGCAGTCACCAACTAGCGGGATACAATGAGCAGTTCTTC.

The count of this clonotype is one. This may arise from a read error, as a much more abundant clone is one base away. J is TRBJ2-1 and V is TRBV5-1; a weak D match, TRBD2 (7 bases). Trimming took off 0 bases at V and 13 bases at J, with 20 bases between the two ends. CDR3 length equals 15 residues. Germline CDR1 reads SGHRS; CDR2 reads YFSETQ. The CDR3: CASSLAGGRMETQFF. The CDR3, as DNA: TGCGCCAGCAGCTTGGCGGGGGGCCGTATGGAGACCCAGTTCTTC.

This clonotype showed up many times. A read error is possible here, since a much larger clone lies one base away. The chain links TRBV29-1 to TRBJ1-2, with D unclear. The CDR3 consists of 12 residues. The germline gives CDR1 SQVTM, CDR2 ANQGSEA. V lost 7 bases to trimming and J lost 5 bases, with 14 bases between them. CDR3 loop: CSGTGDLYGYTF. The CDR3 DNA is TGCAGCGGGACCGGAGATCTGTATGGCTACACCTTC.

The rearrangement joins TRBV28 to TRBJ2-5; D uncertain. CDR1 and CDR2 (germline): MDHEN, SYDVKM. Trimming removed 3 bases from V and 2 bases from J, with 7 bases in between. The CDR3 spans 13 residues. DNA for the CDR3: TGTGCCAGCAGTTTCTGGAGTCAAGAGACCCAGTACTTC. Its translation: CASSFWSQETQYF.

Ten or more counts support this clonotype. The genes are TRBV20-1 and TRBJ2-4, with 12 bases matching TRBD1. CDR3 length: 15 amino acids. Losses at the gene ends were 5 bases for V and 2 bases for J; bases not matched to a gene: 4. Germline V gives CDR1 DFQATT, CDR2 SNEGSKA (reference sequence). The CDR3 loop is CSALRDRGPKNIQYF. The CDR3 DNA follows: TGCAGTGCTCTTCGGGACAGGGGGCCCAAAAACATTCAGTACTTC.

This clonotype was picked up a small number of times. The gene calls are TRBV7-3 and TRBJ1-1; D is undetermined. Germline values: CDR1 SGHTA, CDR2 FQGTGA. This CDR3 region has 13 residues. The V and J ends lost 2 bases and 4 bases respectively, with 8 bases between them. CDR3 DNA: TGTGCCAGCAGCTTACGGGCGGGCACTGAAGCTTTCTTT. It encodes CASSLRAGTEAFF.